A single sample is the source of the 30 T cell receptor beta chains below, sequenced in a study of blood T cells in healthy people across ages. Sample-barcoded 5' priming and a J-beta primer mix drove a second PCR of roughly 6 to 12 cycles. Using its own MiXCR run on the 5' RACE reads, TCRdb lists one record per CDR3 protein. The sample carries approximately 790,000 distinct CDR3 sequences, approximately 67% recorded once. Sequenced input: blood. The receptors shown here come from a man younger than 45 in good health.

This rearrangement joins TRBV27 to TRBJ2-7, with 9 bases that match TRBD1. The V gene's germline CDR1 is MNHEY and CDR2 SMNVEV (reference sequence). The length of the CDR3 is 16 residues. After removal of 1 base from V and 2 bases from J, the junction contained 6 bases not matched to a gene. CDR3 in DNA: TGTGCCAGCAGTTTATACGGGACAGGGTTCGCCTACGAGCAGTACTTC. As protein: CASSLYGTGFAYEQYF.

This chain connects TRBV7-8 to TRBJ2-7; TRBD2 aligns across 7 bases. V trimming: 5 bases; J trimming: 3 bases; junction bases outside the gene matches: 7. Per germline, CDR1 SGHVS and CDR2 FQNEAQ. The CDR3 runs to 14 residues. Here the CDR3 reads CASSPGTTDYEQYF. Here the CDR3 DNA reads TGTGCCAGCAGCCCCGGGACTACCGACTACGAGCAGTACTTC.

The V gene is TRBV7-9, the J gene TRBJ2-5, with a tentative D call TRBD1 (6 bases). V was pared by 10 bases and J by 7 bases, with 25 bases between. The CDR3 is made up of 15 amino acids. Germline V gene sequence: CDR1 SEHNR, CDR2 FQNEAQ (reference sequence). The CDR3 DNA follows: TGTGCCATCCTGAACGTACAGGGACCGGAGTGGACCCAGTACTTC. Protein product: CAILNVQGPEWTQYF.

The chain uses TRBV2 and TRBJ2-3; 8 bases map to TRBD1. Germline V gene data show CDR1 as SNHLY and CDR2 as FYNNEI. The V gene end was trimmed by 9 bases and the J gene end by 7 bases; junction bases not matched to a gene: 15. This CDR3 region has 15 residues. This CDR3 is CASRIRTGIVHTQYF. DNA of the CDR3: TGTGCCAGTAGGATACGGACAGGGATTGTGCATACGCAGTATTTT.

The genes are TRBV29-1 and TRBJ1-2; 8 positions agree with TRBD1. Per germline, CDR1 SQVTM and CDR2 ANQGSEA. The CDR3 spans 13 residues. V lost 6 bases and J lost 3; bases outside the gene matches: 6. CDR3 region: CSVAGTGDYGYTF. The CDR3 coding sequence is TGCAGCGTCGCGGGGACAGGAGACTATGGCTACACCTTC.

The chain couples TRBV11-2 to TRBJ2-4, with a tentative D call TRBD2 (5 bases). The CDR3 is 16 residues long. Germline loops: CDR1 SGHAT, CDR2 FQNNGV. Trimming shortened V by 5 bases and J by 13 bases, and 27 bases separated the two germline ends. The CDR3 sequence is CASSPHRGLRYNEQYF. CDR3 DNA: TGTGCCAGCAGCCCCCATCGAGGGTTGAGATACAATGAGCAGTACTTC.

V usage is TRBV29-1 and J usage is TRBJ1-2; no firm D call. Germline V CDR1 and CDR2: SQVTM, ANQGSEA. Between the trimmed V and J ends, which lost 7 bases and 0 bases, there was a span of 12 bases. The CDR3 totals 13 residues. The DNA of the CDR3 is TGCAGCGGGAAGGACTTTTCTAACTATGGCTACACCTTC. Translated: CSGKDFSNYGYTF. Full variable domain (missing parts from reference TRBV29-1 and TRBJ1-2): SAVISQKPSRDICQRGTSLTIQCQVDSQVTMMFWYRQQPGQSLTLIATANQGSEATYESGFVIDKFPISRPNLTFSTLTVSNMSPEDSSIYLCSGKDFSNYGYTFGSGTRLTVV.

This chain links TRBV6-5 with TRBJ2-1, with TRBD1 matching over 8 bases. The V gene's germline CDR1 is MNHEY and CDR2 SVGAGI. The CDR3 spans 14 residues. V shed 4 bases and J 8 bases; nucleotides not matched to a gene: 7. CDR3 sequence: CASSSRQGRYEQFF. CDR3 DNA sequence: TGTGCCAGCAGTTCCCGACAGGGGAGGTATGAGCAGTTCTTC.

This sequence joins TRBV7-2 and TRBJ1-6; TRBD1 might be the D (5 bases). In germline, CDR1 is SGHTA, CDR2 FQGNSA. This CDR3 spans 16 amino acids. V was trimmed by 5 bases and J by 7 bases, leaving 18 bases between them. The CDR3 loop is CASSPGPPRGNSPLHF. CDR3 in DNA: TGTGCCAGCAGCCCAGGGCCTCCTCGGGGAAATTCACCCCTCCACTTT.

The rearrangement uses TRBV29-1 and TRBJ1-2; D is unresolved. The CDR3 is 14 residues long. The ends were cut back, 6 bases at V and 0 bases at J, with 14 bases in the middle. CDR1 SQVTM and CDR2 ANQGSEA come from the germline V gene. CDR3 in amino acids: CSVLAQEANYGYTF. The DNA for the CDR3 is TGCAGCGTCCTAGCGCAGGAAGCTAACTATGGCTACACCTTC.

The J gene is TRBJ2-5, the V gene TRBV4-2; 9 bases match TRBD2. V shed 0 bases and J 1 base; nucleotides not matched to a gene: 6. The CDR3 spans 17 residues. Germline loops: CDR1 LGHNA, CDR2 YNFKEQ. The CDR3 sequence: CASSQDGVAGAQETQYF. The CDR3 DNA reads TGTGCCAGCAGCCAAGATGGGGTAGCGGGGGCCCAAGAGACCCAGTACTTC.

This clonotype was recorded a few times. The rearrangement joins TRBV29-1 to TRBJ2-4, with D possibly called TRBD1 or TRBD2 (6 bases each). Per the germline V gene, CDR1 is SQVTM and CDR2 is ANQGSEA. CDR3 length: 16 residues. Trimming took 3 bases from V and 0 from J, leaving 15 bases between them. CDR3 residues: CSVEEGGGLAKNIQYF. CDR3 in DNA: TGCAGCGTTGAGGAAGGTGGGGGGCTAGCCAAAAACATTCAGTACTTC. The full variable domain, with the rest looked up from reference TRBV29-1 and TRBJ2-4, is SAVISQKPSRDICQRGTSLTIQCQVDSQVTMMFWYRQQPGQSLTLIATANQGSEATYESGFVIDKFPISRPNLTFSTLTVSNMSPEDSSIYLCSVEEGGGLAKNIQYFGAGTRLSVL.

This clonotype was counted at least ten times. J is TRBJ2-4 and V is TRBV2, with D unclear. CDR3 length equals 12 residues. Germline V CDR1 and CDR2: SNHLY, FYNNEI. The V gene lost 4 bases and the J gene lost 7 bases, with 8 bases spanning the gap. The CDR3: CASSADRNIQYF. CDR3 DNA: TGTGCCAGCAGTGCTGACCGGAACATTCAGTACTTC.

This chain joins TRBV12-3 or TRBV12-4 and TRBJ1-2, with 12 nucleotides matching TRBD1. The V segment lost 7 bases and the J segment 8 bases; nucleotides outside the gene matches: 8. The length of the CDR3 is 14 residues. In DNA, the CDR3 is TGTGCCAGCACCTCGGGACAGGGGGCGCACGGCTACACCTTC. It translates to CASTSGQGAHGYTF.

Here the CDR3 reads CASSSSGYWQYF. CDR3 bases: TGTGCCAGCAGTTCCTCAGGATATTGGCAGTATTTT. V and J are TRBV27 and TRBJ2-3; D is uncertain. The CDR3 spans 12 residues. Per the germline V gene, CDR1 is MNHEY and CDR2 is SMNVEV (reference sequence). The V gene lost 4 bases and the J gene lost 11 bases, with 13 bases spanning the gap.

This sequence joins TRBV4-3 and TRBJ1-2; no firm D call. The V end was cut by 2 bases, the J end by 5 bases, with 18 bases between. The CDR3 runs 16 residues. Germline CDR1 and CDR2: LGHNA and YSLEER. DNA for the CDR3: TGCGCCAGCAGCCAACAATGGGAGCTTGCAGTTTATGGCTACACCTTC. It specifies CASSQQWELAVYGYTF.

The rearrangement links TRBV7-2 to TRBJ1-2; 7 bases agree with TRBD1. Looked up from germline, CDR1 is SGHTA and CDR2 is FQGNSA. Trimming at V came to 5 bases and at J to 8 bases, leaving 14 bases not matched to a gene. The CDR3 is 15 amino acids. The CDR3 here is CASSLTGAGNRGYTF. The CDR3 bases are TGTGCCAGCAGCCTAACAGGGGCAGGGAATAGAGGCTACACCTTC.

The chain is built from TRBV9 and TRBJ2-5, with no clear D. Trimming pared 4 bases from V and 0 bases from J, leaving 10 bases between. Germline V gene lookup returns CDR1 SGDLS and CDR2 YYNGEE. The CDR3 runs to 14 residues. CDR3 region: CASSTRPYQETQYF. The CDR3 nucleotides read TGTGCCAGCAGCACGCGACCGTACCAAGAGACCCAGTACTTC.

V is TRBV7-9 and J is TRBJ2-5; weak D call: TRBD2 (5 bases). Near its end, the DNA agrees better with TRBJ2-7, so the J call may be wrong. Per the germline V gene, CDR1 is SEHNR and CDR2 is FQNEAQ (reference sequence). The CDR3 runs 16 residues. CDR3 DNA: TGTGCCAGCAGCTTAGCTGGACTGACGCGGTCTGGCGAGCAGTACTTC. Residues: CASSLAGLTRSGEQYF.

In DNA form, the CDR3 reads TGCGCCAGCAGCCAAGATATCTCGGGTGGCACTGAAGCTTTCTTT. Residues: CASSQDISGGTEAFF. This chain uses TRBV4-3 with TRBJ1-1; D remains ambiguous. Germline CDR1 reads LGHNA; CDR2 reads YSLEER. This CDR3 spans 15 amino acids. The V end was cut by 0 bases, the J end by 4 bases, with 12 bases between.

This chain joins TRBV7-3 and TRBJ2-1, with D tentatively TRBD1 or TRBD2 (6 bases each). V gave up 4 bases and J gave up 0 bases, with 10 bases separating them. The CDR3 is made up of 15 amino acids. Germline V gene lookup returns CDR1 SGHTA and CDR2 FQGTGA. The CDR3 spells CASSWGASSYNEQFF. The CDR3 DNA sequence: TGTGCCAGCAGCTGGGGGGCTAGCTCCTACAATGAGCAGTTCTTC.

In its sample, this clonotype was seen many times. V is TRBV7-2 and J is TRBJ1-2; a weak D match, TRBD1 (5 bases). V lost 5 bases and J lost 2, with 12 bases in between. The CDR3 loop spans 14 amino acids. Germline loops: CDR1 SGHTA, CDR2 FQGNSA. Here the CDR3 reads CASSEGVRNYGYTF. The CDR3 coding sequence is TGTGCCAGCAGCGAAGGGGTTCGGAACTATGGCTACACCTTC.

A note on this clonotype: One end of the junction varies from germline; a read error may be responsible. This chain uses TRBV14 with TRBJ2-7; the D gene is possibly TRBD1 (6 bases). The J call is uncertain, as TRBJ2-5 better fits the DNA end. Germline V gene lookup returns CDR1 SGHDN and CDR2 FVKESK. This CDR3 contains 16 residues. The CDR3 loop is CAGSQVRYRAKETQYF. CDR3 in DNA: TGTGCCGGCAGCCAAGTTCGGTACAGGGCCAAAGAGACCCAGTACTTC.

The V gene is TRBV29-1, the J gene TRBJ2-2; D is undetermined. Germline CDR1 SQVTM, CDR2 ANQGSEA. The CDR3 sequence is 13 residues long. The V gene lost 7 bases and the J gene lost 2 bases, with 11 bases spanning the gap. CDR3 loop: CSARQENTGELFF. The CDR3 nucleotides are TGCAGCGCTCGCCAGGAAAACACCGGGGAGCTGTTTTTT.

Many counts were recorded for this clonotype. A read error may be the cause here, since a much bigger clone is one base away. The chain uses TRBV4-2 and TRBJ2-5; a possible D gene is TRBD1 (7 bases). The CDR3 has 16 residues. V gave up 0 bases and J gave up 11 bases, with 22 bases separating them. Germline V CDR1 and CDR2: LGHNA, YNFKEQ. The CDR3 is CASSQDDGGGGNEQYF. The CDR3 coding sequence is TGTGCCAGCAGCCAAGATGATGGAGGGGGCGGCAATGAGCAGTACTTC.

The chain has TRBV4-2 and TRBJ2-7, with D perhaps given as TRBD1 or TRBD2 (5 bases each). Per the germline V gene, CDR1 is LGHNA and CDR2 is YNFKEQ. The ends were cut back, 1 base at V and 2 bases at J, with 15 bases in the middle. CDR3 length: 16 residues. In DNA form, the CDR3 reads TGTGCCAGCAGCCAAGTCAACGGGGACGGACCCTACGAGCAGTACTTC. The encoded protein is CASSQVNGDGPYEQYF.

This clonotype was counted between two and nine times. This could be a read error, since a much larger clone is one nucleotide away. The chain carries TRBV7-3 and TRBJ2-5; D perhaps matches TRBD2 (6 bases). This CDR3 has 15 residues. Germline V gives CDR1 SGHTA, CDR2 FQGTGA. Trimming pared 5 bases from V and 11 bases from J, leaving 24 bases between. CDR3 in amino acids: CASSDASAGTNEQYF. CDR3 DNA: TGTGCCAGCAGCGATGCTAGCGCGGGTACCAATGAGCAGTACTTC.

Points on this clonotype: This could be a read error, since a much larger clone is one nucleotide away. The chain links TRBV15 to TRBJ2-6; D uncertain. Germline V lookup: CDR1 LNHNV, CDR2 YYDKDF (reference sequence). The CDR3 sequence is 15 residues long. Trimming pared 2 bases from V and 8 bases from J, leaving 13 bases between. The DNA of the CDR3 is TGTGCCACCAGCAGACCCCCAAGGGATTCCAACGTCCTGACTTTC. It translates to CATSRPPRDSNVLTF.

This clonotype has just a few counts. This rearrangement joins TRBV7-2 to TRBJ2-7, with 10 positions matching TRBD1. Germline loops: CDR1 SGHTA, CDR2 FQGNSA. The CDR3 contains 14 residues. V lost 2 bases to trimming and J lost 6 bases; unmatched junction nucleotides: 4. In nucleotides, the CDR3 is TGTGCCAGCAGCTTACTGGGACAGGGGATCGAGCAGTACTTC. Translation: CASSLLGQGIEQYF. The full variable domain, in which reference TRBV7-2 and TRBJ2-7 provide the parts outside the CDR3, is GAGVSQSPSNKVTEKGKDVELRCDPISGHTALYWYRQSLGQGLEFLIYFQGNSAPDKSGLPSDRFSAERTGGSVSTLTIQRTQQEDSAVYLCASSLLGQGIEQYFGPGTRLTVT.

This clonotype was seen only a few times. The chain links TRBV27 to TRBJ2-6; D is uncertain. The germline V and J ends were trimmed by 6 bases and 3 bases, with 6 bases remaining between them. Germline-derived CDR1 and CDR2 are MNHEY and SMNVEV (reference sequence). There are 13 residues in the CDR3. This CDR3 reads CASRGFGANVLTF. The CDR3 DNA sequence: TGTGCCAGCAGGGGATTTGGGGCCAACGTCCTGACTTTC.